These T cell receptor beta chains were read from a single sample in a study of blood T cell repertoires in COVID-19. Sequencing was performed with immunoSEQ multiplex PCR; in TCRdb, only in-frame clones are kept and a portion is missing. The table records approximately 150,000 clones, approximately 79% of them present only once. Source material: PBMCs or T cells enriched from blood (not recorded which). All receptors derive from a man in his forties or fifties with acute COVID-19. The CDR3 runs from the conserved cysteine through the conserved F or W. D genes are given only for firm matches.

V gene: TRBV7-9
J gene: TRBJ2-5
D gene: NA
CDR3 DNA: TGTGCCAGCAGTCGCTCCGGGACAAAAGAGACCCAGTACTTC
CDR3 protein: CASSRSGTKETQYF

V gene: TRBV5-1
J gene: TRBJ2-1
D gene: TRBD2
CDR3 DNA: TGCGCCAGCAGCCTAACCCCTCTCGGGACTAACGACAATGAGCAGTTCTTC
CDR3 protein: CASSLTPLGTNDNEQFF

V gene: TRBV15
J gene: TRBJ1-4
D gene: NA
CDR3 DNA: TGTGCCACCAGCAGAGTGGAGGGGCCTCCTAATGAAAAACTGTTTTTT
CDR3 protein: CATSRVEGPPNEKLFF

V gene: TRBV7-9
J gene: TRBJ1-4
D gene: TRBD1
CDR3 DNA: TGTGCCAGCAGTTACAGGGGGCTCAGTAATGAAAAACTGTTTTTT
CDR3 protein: CASSYRGLSNEKLFF

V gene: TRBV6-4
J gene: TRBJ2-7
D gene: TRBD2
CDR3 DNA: TGTGCCAGCAGTGACCATTCGACTAGCGCTTACGAGCAGTACTTC
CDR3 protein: CASSDHSTSAYEQYF

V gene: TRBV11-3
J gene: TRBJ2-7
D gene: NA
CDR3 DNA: TGTGCCAGCAGCTTAAAGACGGAGCTCGGGTACGAGCAGTACTTC
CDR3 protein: CASSLKTELGYEQYF

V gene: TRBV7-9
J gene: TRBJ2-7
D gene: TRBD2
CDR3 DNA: TGTGCCAGCAGCTGGGGGGGACTTGGACGAGAAGAGCAGTACTTC
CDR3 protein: CASSWGGLGREEQYF

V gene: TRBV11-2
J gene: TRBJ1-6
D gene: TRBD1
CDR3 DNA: TGTGCCAGCAGCGGCGGGACAGGGTGGGATTCACCCCTCCACTTT
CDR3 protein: CASSGGTGWDSPLHF

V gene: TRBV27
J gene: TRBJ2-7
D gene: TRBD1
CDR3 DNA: TGTGCCAGCAGCAAACAGGGGGAAGTCGAGCAGTACTTC
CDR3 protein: CASSKQGEVEQYF

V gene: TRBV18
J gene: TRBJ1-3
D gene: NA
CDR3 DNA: TGTGCCAGCTCACCAGAGGGACCGGGGGCTGGAAACACCATATATTTT
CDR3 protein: CASSPEGPGAGNTIYF

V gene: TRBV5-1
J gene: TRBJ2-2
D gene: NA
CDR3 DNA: TGCGCCAGCAGCTGGCGAGGGCCCCCGAACACCGGGGAGCTGTTTTTT
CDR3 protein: CASSWRGPPNTGELFF

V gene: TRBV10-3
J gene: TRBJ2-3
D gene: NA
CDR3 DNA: TGTGCCACATTTGCAAGCGCCCCAGATACGCAGTATTTT
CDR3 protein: CATFASAPDTQYF

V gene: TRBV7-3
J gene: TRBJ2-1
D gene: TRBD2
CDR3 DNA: TGTGCCAGCAGCACTACTAGCGGGGGAGAAAAGCAGTTCTTC
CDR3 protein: CASSTTSGGEKQFF

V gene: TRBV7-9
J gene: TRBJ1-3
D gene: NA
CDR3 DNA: TGTGCCAGCAGCTCCGGGATACCTGGAAACACCATATATTTT
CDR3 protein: CASSSGIPGNTIYF

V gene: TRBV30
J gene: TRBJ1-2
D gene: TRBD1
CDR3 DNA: TGTGCCTGGGAGACAGGGTATGGCTACACCTTC
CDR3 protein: CAWETGYGYTF

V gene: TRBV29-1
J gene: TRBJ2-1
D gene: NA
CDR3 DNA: TGCAGCGCCGGACAGAGCTCCTACAATGAGCAGTTCTTC
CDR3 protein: CSAGQSSYNEQFF

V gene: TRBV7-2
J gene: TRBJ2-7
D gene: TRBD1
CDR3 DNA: TGTGCCAGCAGCTTGCCGGACAGGGGGTTCTACGAGCAGTACTTC
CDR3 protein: CASSLPDRGFYEQYF

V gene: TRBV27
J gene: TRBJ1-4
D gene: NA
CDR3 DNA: TGTGCCAGCAGCCAGCGGCGCCAAGAAAAACTGTTTTTT
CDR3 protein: CASSQRRQEKLFF

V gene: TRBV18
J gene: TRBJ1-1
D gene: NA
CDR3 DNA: TGTGCCAGCTCACCCCCAGGACATATCGAAGCTTTCTTT
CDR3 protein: CASSPPGHIEAFF

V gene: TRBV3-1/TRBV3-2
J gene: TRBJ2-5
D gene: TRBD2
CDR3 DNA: TGTGCCAGCAGCCTTTTAGCGGGGGGCTCGGGGGAGACCCAGTACTTC
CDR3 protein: CASSLLAGGSGETQYF